This T cell receptor (beta chain) appears in the sequencing data of a study of cytotoxic CD8 clonotypes in ibrutinib-treated CLL. The CDR3 length is 14 residues. Germline V gene lookup returns CDR1 SGHRS and CDR2 YFSETQ. V lost 6 bases and J lost 3; bases outside the gene matches: 5. Overall study results and limits: There were differences in sampling times between sustained-remission and progressing patients.

A word on this clone: The antigen is undetermined.

The table came from immunoSEQ multiplex PCR; TCRdb's copy has only in-frame clones and leaves some out. This table holds fewer than 400,000 clones, approximately 67% found once. The sequence derives from a human donor with chronic lymphocytic leukemia. The sample in question was PBMCs, obtained after 36 months of ibrutinib treatment. V and J are TRBV5-1 and TRBJ2-3, with 9 positions matching TRBD1. The CDR3, as DNA: TGCGCCAGCACCCTACAGGGGGCAACAGATACGCAGTATTTT. Amino acids: CASTLQGATDTQYF.